This TCR beta chain was documented in a study of response to subunit inactivated influenza vaccine. TCRdb itself ran the RT-PCR reads through MiXCR, one entry per CDR3 protein. Of some 500,000 distinct CDR3 sequences in the sample, 16% are singletons; the top ten hold over 2.5%. Study observations and caveats: The authors proposed limited new T cell recruitment per seasonal influenza vaccination.

This CDR3 contains 14 residues. The V gene end was trimmed by 6 bases and the J gene end by 1 base; junction bases not matched to a gene: 6. This clonotype was seen a handful of times. Antigen unknown. This chain uses TRBV12-3 or TRBV12-4 with TRBJ2-7; 7 positions agree with TRBD2. The receptor was isolated from a man aged 50 to 69 who received an inactivated influenza vaccine. Sequences were derived from CD4+ T cells sorted from PBMCs, sampled roughly 24 months after vaccination. Here the CDR3 reads CASRMSSGSYEQYF. The DNA for the CDR3 is TGTGCCAGCAGGATGTCTAGCGGATCCTACGAGCAGTACTTC.